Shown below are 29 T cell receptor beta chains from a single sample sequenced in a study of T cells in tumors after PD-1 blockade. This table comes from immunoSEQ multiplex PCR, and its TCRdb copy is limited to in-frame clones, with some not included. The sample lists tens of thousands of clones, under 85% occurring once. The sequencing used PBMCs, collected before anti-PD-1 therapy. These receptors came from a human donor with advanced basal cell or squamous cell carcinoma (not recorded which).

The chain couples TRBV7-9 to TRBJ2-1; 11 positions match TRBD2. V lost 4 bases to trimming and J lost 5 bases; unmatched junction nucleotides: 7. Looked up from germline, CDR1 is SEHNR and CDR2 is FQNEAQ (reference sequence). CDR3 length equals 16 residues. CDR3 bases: TGTGCCAGCAGCTCGAGACTAGCGGGACTAGACAATGAGCAGTTCTTC. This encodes CASSSRLAGLDNEQFF.

CDR3 protein: CASSGGLAGVVTDTQYF. The CDR3 nucleotides are TGCGCCAGCAGCGGGGGCCTAGCGGGGGTAGTCACAGATACGCAGTATTTT. This chain links TRBV5-1 with TRBJ2-3, with 10 bases lining up with TRBD2. J gave up 2 bases and V 4 bases, and 10 bases lay outside the gene matches. CDR3 length: 17 residues. The germline CDR1 and CDR2 sequences are SGHRS and YFSETQ.

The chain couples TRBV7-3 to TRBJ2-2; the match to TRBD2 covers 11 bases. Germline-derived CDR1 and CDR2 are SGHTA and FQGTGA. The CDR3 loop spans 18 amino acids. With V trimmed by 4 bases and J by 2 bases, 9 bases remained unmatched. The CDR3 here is CASSYTGTSGANTGELFF. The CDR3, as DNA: TGTGCCAGCAGCTACACCGGGACTAGCGGAGCCAACACCGGGGAGCTGTTTTTT.

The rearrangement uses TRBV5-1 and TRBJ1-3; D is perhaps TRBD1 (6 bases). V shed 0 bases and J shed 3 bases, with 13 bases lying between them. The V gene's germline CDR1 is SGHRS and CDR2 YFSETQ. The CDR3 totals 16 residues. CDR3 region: CASSLGQGQVGNTIYF. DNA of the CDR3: TGCGCCAGCAGCTTGGGGCAGGGGCAGGTTGGAAACACCATATATTTT.

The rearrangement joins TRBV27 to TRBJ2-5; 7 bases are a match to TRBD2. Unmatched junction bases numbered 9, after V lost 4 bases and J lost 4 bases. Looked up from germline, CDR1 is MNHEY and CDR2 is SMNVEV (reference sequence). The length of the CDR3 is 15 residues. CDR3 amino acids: CASSSRTWEGETQYF. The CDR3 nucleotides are TGTGCCAGCAGTTCACGGACTTGGGAGGGAGAGACCCAGTACTTC.

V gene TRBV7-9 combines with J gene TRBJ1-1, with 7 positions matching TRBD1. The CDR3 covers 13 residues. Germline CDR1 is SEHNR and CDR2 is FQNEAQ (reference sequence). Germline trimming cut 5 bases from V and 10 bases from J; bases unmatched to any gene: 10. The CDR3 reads CASSPGTADRAFF. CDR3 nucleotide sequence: TGTGCCAGCAGCCCGGGGACAGCCGATAGAGCTTTCTTT.

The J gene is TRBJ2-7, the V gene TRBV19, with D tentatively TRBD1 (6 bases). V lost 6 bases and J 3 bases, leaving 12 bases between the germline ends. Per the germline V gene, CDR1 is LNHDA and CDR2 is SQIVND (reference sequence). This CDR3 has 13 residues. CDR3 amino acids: CASSNRDNYEQYF. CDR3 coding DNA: TGTGCCAGTAGCAACCGGGACAACTACGAGCAGTACTTC.

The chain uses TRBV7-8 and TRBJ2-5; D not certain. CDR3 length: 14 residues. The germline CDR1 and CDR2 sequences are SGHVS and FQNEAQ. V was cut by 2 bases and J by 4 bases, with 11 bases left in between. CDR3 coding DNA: TGTGCCAGCAGCTTAATCACCACCGGAGAGACCCAGTACTTC. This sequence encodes CASSLITTGETQYF.

The CDR3 DNA is TGCGCCAGCAGCTGGGCGGGCACAGATACGCAGTATTTT. It encodes CASSWAGTDTQYF. V is TRBV5-1 and J is TRBJ2-3; D is unclear. CDR3 length equals 13 residues. The V gene's germline CDR1 is SGHRS and CDR2 YFSETQ. Trimming shortened V by 3 bases and J by 1 base, and 6 bases separated the two germline ends.

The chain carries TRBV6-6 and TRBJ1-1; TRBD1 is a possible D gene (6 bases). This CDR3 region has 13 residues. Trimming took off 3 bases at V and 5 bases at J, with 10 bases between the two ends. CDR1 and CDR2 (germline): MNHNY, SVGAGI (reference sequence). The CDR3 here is CASSYRTGTEAFF. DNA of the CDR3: TGTGCCAGCAGTTATAGAACAGGGACTGAAGCTTTCTTT.

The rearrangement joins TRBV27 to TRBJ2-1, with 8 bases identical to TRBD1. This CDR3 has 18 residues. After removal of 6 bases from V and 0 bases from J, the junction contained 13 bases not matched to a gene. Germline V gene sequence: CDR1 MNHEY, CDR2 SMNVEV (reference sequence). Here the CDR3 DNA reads TGTGCCAGCAGACCCTTCAGGGGGCACTACCTCTCCTACAATGAGCAGTTCTTC. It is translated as CASRPFRGHYLSYNEQFF.

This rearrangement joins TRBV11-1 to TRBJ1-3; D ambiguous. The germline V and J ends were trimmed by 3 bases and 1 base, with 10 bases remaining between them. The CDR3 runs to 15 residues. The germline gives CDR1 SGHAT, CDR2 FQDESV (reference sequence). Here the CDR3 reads CASSLMRESGNTIYF. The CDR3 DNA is TGTGCCAGCAGCTTGATGCGGGAATCTGGAAACACCATATATTTT. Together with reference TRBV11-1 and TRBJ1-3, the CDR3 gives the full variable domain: EAEVAQSPRYKITEKSQAVAFWCDPISGHATLYWYRQILGQGPELLVQFQDESVVDDSQLPKDRFSAERLKGVDSTLKIQPAELGDSAMYLCASSLMRESGNTIYFGEGSWLTVV.

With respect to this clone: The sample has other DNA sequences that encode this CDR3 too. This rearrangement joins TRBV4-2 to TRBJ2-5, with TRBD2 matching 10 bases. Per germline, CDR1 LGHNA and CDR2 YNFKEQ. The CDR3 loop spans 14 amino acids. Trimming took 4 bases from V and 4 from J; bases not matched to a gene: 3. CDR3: CASSPSGSRETQYF. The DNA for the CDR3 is TGTGCCAGCAGCCCTAGCGGGAGTAGAGAGACCCAGTACTTC.

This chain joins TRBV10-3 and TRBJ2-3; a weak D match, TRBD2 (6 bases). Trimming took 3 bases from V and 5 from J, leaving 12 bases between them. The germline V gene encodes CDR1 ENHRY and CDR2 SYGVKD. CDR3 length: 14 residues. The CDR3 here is CAISDNSGLDTQYF. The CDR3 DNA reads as TGTGCCATCAGTGATAACTCGGGACTAGATACGCAGTATTTT.

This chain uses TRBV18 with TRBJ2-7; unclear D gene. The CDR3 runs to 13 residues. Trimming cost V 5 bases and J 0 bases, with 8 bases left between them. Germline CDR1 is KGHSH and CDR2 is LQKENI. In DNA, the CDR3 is TGTGCCAGCTCAGCACAGAGCTCCTACGAGCAGTACTTC. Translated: CASSAQSSYEQYF.

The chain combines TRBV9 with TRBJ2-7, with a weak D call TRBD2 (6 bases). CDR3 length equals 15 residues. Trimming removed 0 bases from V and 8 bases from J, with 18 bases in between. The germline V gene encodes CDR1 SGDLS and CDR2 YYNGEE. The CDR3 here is CASSVAEGTGVKQYF. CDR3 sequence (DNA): TGTGCCAGCAGCGTAGCGGAGGGGACGGGAGTAAAGCAGTACTTC.

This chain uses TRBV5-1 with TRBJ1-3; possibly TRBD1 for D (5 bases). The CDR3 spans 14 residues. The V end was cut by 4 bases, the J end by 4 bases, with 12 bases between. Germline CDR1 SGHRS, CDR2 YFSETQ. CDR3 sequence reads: CASSPQGKGNTIYF. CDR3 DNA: TGCGCCAGCAGCCCCCAGGGCAAAGGAAACACCATATATTTT. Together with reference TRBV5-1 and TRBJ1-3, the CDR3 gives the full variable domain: KAGVTQTPRYLIKTRGQQVTLSCSPISGHRSVSWYQQTPGQGLQFLFEYFSETQRNKGNFPGRFSGRQFSNSRSEMNVSTLELGDSALYLCASSPQGKGNTIYFGEGSWLTVV.

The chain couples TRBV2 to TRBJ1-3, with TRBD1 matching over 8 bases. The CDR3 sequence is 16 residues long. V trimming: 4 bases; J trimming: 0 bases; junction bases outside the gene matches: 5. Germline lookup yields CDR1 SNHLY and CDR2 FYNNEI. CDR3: CASSVTGGYSGNTIYF. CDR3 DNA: TGTGCCAGCAGTGTAACAGGGGGATACTCTGGAAACACCATATATTTT.

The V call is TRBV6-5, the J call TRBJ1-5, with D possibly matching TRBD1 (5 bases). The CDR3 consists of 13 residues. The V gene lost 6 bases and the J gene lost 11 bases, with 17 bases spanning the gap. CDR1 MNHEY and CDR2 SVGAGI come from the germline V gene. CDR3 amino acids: CASSWGREGSQHF. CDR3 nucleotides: TGTGCCAGCAGCTGGGGGAGGGAGGGGTCCCAGCATTTT.

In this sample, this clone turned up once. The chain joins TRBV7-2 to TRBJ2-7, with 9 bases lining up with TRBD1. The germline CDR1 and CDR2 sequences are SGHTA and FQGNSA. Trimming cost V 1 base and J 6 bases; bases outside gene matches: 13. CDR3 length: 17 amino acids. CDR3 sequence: CASSLGAGTGKIGEQYF. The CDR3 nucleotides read TGTGCCAGCAGCTTAGGGGCTGGGACAGGGAAAATTGGCGAGCAGTACTTC.

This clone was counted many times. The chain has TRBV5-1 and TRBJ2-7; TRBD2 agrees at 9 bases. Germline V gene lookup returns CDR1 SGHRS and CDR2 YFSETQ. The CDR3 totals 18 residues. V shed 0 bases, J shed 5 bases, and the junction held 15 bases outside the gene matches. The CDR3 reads CASSLVPRASGILDEQYF. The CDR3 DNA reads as TGCGCCAGCAGCTTGGTTCCCCGGGCTAGCGGGATTTTGGACGAGCAGTACTTC.

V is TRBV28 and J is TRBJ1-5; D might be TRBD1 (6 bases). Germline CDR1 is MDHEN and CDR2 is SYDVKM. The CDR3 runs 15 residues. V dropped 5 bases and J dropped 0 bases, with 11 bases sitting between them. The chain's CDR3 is CASSPGQLSNQPQHF. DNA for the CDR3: TGTGCCAGCAGTCCAGGACAGCTTAGCAATCAGCCCCAGCATTTT.

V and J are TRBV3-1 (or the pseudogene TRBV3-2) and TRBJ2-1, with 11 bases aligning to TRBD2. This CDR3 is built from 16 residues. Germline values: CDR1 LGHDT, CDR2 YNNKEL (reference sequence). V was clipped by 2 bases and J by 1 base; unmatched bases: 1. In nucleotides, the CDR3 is TGTGCCAGCAGCCAAACTAGCGGGAGTTCCTACAATGAGCAGTTCTTC. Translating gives CASSQTSGSSYNEQFF.

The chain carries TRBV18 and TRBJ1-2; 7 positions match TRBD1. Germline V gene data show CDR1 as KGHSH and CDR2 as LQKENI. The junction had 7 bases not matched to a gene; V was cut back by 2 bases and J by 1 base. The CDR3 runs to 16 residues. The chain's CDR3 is CASSPGTAAYNYGYTF. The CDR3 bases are TGTGCCAGCTCACCAGGGACAGCGGCTTATAACTATGGCTACACCTTC.

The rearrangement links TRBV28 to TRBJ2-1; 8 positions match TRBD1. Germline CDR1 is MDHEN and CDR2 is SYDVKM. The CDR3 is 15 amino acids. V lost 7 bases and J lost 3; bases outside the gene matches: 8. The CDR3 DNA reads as TGTGCCAGCACCCCCACGACAGGGGTCTACAATGAGCAGTTCTTC. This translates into CASTPTTGVYNEQFF.

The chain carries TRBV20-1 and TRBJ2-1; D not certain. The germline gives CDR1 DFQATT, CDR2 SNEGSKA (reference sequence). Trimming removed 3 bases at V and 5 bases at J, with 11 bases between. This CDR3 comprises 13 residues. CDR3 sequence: CSASRAQNNEQFF. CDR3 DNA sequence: TGCAGTGCTAGTCGGGCTCAAAACAATGAGCAGTTCTTC.

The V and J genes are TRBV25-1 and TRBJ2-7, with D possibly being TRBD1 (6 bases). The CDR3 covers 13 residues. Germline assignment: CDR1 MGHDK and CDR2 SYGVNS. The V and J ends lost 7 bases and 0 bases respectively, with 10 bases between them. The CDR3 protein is CASTQGNSYEQYF. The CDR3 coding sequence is TGTGCCAGCACGCAGGGGAACTCCTACGAGCAGTACTTC.

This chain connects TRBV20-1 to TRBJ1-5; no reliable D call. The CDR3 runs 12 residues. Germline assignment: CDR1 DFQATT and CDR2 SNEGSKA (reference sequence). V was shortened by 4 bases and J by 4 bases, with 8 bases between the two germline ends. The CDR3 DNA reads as TGCAGTGCTAATGAAGGTAATCAGCCCCAGCATTTT. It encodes CSANEGNQPQHF.

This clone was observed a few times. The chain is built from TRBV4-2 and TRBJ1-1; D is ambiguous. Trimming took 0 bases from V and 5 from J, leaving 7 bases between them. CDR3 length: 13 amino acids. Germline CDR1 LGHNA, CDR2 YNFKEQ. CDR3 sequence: CASSQDEGTEAFF. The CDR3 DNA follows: TGTGCCAGCAGCCAAGATGAAGGGACTGAAGCTTTCTTT.